The present entry profiles one TCR beta chain with its context. These data come from a study of blood T cell repertoires in COVID-19. Study summary: Specimens from acute and convalescent COVID-19 originated in the United States, Italy and Spain.

TCRdb's copy holds only in-frame clones and misses some; the assay was immunoSEQ multiplex PCR. The sample records approximately 400,000 clones, 70% to 90% being singletons. Trimming removed 4 bases at V and 8 bases at J, with 17 bases between. Germline assignment: CDR1 SNHLY and CDR2 FYNNEI. The CDR3 covers 14 residues. The receptor was isolated from a man aged 35-49 years with acute or convalescent COVID-19. Sequencing was carried out using peripheral blood. The V and J genes are TRBV2 and TRBJ1-2; possibly TRBD1 for D (6 bases). The chain's CDR3 is CASSGAGERWGYTF. The CDR3 nucleotides are TGTGCCAGCAGTGGGGCAGGGGAACGCTGGGGCTACACCTTC. Together with reference TRBV2 and TRBJ1-2, the CDR3 gives the full variable domain: EPEVTQTPSHQVTQMGQEVILRCVPISNHLYFYWYRQILGQKVEFLVSFYNNEISEKSEIFDDQFSVERPDGSNFTLKIRSTKLEDSAMYFCASSGAGERWGYTFGSGTRLTVV.